Listed here are 8 T cell receptor beta chains from one sample, sequenced in a study of OX40 agonist ivuxolimab in advanced cancers. Sequencing was performed with immunoSEQ multiplex PCR; in TCRdb, only in-frame clones are kept and a portion is missing. The repertoire holds approximately 79,000 clones, 70% to 90% seen once, with about 2.6% in the top ten. Sequencing was performed on CD4+ or CD8+ T cells sorted from blood, taken in a trial of the OX40 agonist ivuxolimab. Source of these receptors: an adult with an advanced solid tumor such as melanoma, head and neck, liver or kidney cancer.

This chain links TRBV5-1 with TRBJ1-4; no clear D. Germline assignment: CDR1 SGHRS and CDR2 YFSETQ. V was pared by 0 bases and J by 2 bases, with 8 bases between. The CDR3 loop spans 15 amino acids. CDR3 sequence reads: CASSLETATNEKLFF. In nucleotides, the CDR3 is TGCGCCAGCAGCTTGGAAACGGCGACTAATGAAAAACTGTTTTTT. Using reference TRBV5-1 and TRBJ1-4 for the parts outside the CDR3, the full variable domain is KAGVTQTPRYLIKTRGQQVTLSCSPISGHRSVSWYQQTPGQGLQFLFEYFSETQRNKGNFPGRFSGRQFSNSRSEMNVSTLELGDSALYLCASSLETATNEKLFFGSGTQLSVL.

This chain joins TRBV20-1 and TRBJ1-4, with D unclear. From germline, CDR1 is DFQATT and CDR2 SNEGSKA (reference sequence). The CDR3 covers 8 residues. V was shortened by 5 bases and J by 13 bases, with 5 bases between the two germline ends. The CDR3 DNA is TGCAGTGCTGAGGGACTGTTTTTT. It translates to CSAEGLFF.

CDR3 nucleotide sequence: TGTGCCATCAGTGGTAGAGGAGACTCTGGAAACACCATATATTTT. It encodes CAISGRGDSGNTIYF. V usage is TRBV10-3 and J usage is TRBJ1-3; D gene unclear. Germline CDR1 ENHRY, CDR2 SYGVKD. V was shortened by 4 bases and J by 0 bases, with 10 bases between the two germline ends. The CDR3 sequence is 15 residues long.

The rearrangement uses TRBV28 and TRBJ2-6; D gene ambiguous. Germline CDR1 is MDHEN and CDR2 is SYDVKM. The CDR3 runs 15 residues. The V end was cut by 4 bases, the J end by 4 bases, with 11 bases between. The CDR3 DNA is TGTGCCAGCAGTTCCGCTGCGAGCGGGGCCAACGTCCTGACTTTC. Encoded protein: CASSSAASGANVLTF. Based on the CDR3 plus reference TRBV28 and TRBJ2-6, the full variable domain is DVKVTQSSRYLVKRTGEKVFLECVQDMDHENMFWYRQDPGLGLRLIYFSYDVKMKEKGDIPEGYSVSREKKERFSLILESASTNQTSMYLCASSSAASGANVLTFGAGSRLTVL.

The rearrangement uses TRBV7-9 and TRBJ1-2; D not resolved. The V gene lost 5 bases and the J gene lost 7 bases, with 11 bases spanning the gap. CDR3 length equals 12 residues. From germline, CDR1 is SEHNR and CDR2 FQNEAQ (reference sequence). The CDR3 region has the DNA TGTGCCAGCAGCGTCCATAGGAGTGGCTACACCTTC. Amino acids: CASSVHRSGYTF.

The J gene is TRBJ2-1, the V gene TRBV7-9; D gene ambiguous. Germline V CDR1 and CDR2: SEHNR, FQNEAQ (reference sequence). This CDR3 is 13 amino acids long. Trimming shortened V by 1 base and J by 6 bases, and 7 bases separated the two germline ends. The CDR3: CASSLEVINEQFF. CDR3 DNA: TGTGCCAGCAGCTTAGAGGTTATCAATGAGCAGTTCTTC.

This clone is a singleton in its sample. The genes are TRBV7-2 and TRBJ2-7; a possible D gene is TRBD1 (6 bases). V lost 1 base and J lost 0, with 10 bases in between. Germline lookup yields CDR1 SGHTA and CDR2 FQGNSA. This CDR3 comprises 15 residues. Written as DNA, the CDR3 is TGTGCCAGCAGCTTAGACCCGGACAGCTCCTACGAGCAGTACTTC. This encodes CASSLDPDSSYEQYF.

The CDR3 spells CASSSGGTDTQYF. For the CDR3, the DNA is TGTGCCAGCAGCTCGGGGGGCACAGATACGCAGTATTTT. This rearrangement joins TRBV7-3 to TRBJ2-3; maybe TRBD2 (6 bases). Trimming shortened V by 4 bases and J by 1 base, and 6 bases separated the two germline ends. Germline V CDR1 and CDR2: SGHTA, FQGTGA. This CDR3 has 13 residues. Full variable domain (missing parts from reference TRBV7-3 and TRBJ2-3): GAGVSQTPSNKVTEKGKYVELRCDPISGHTALYWYRQSLGQGPEFLIYFQGTGAADDSGLPNDRFFAVRPEGSVSTLKIQRTERGDSAVYLCASSSGGTDTQYFGPGTRLTVL.